This T cell receptor (beta chain) was sequenced in a study of regulatory T cells in long-lasting Graves disease. The sample holds many counts of this clonotype. Sequencing libraries for TCR beta were prepared with iRepertoire HTBI primers and Arm-PCR of CDR3 regions. TCRdb reprocessed the multiplex PCR reads via MiXCR and lists one record per CDR3 protein. The table has about 450,000 distinct CDR3 sequences, about a quarter seen once. As to time point: persistent/refractory GD, antithyroid drugs over 5 years with positive TRAb. The authors made the TCR library using RNA they extracted from PBMCs. This CDR3 spans 15 amino acids. In germline, CDR1 is MDHEN, CDR2 SYDVKM. Trimming took 6 bases from V and 5 from J, leaving 19 bases between them.

The TCR sequence derives from a female donor with Graves disease. The rearrangement joins TRBV28 to TRBJ1-1; D possibly corresponds to TRBD1 (5 bases). Source: peripheral blood mononuclear cells (PBMCs), taken when the disease was refractory, from a patient treated with antithyroid drugs. The CDR3: CASRPRQTLWTEAFF. In nucleotides, the CDR3 is TGTGCCAGCAGACCCAGACAGACATTGTGGACTGAAGCTTTCTTT.